The 27 T cell receptor beta chains below all came from one sample that was sequenced in a study of blood T cell repertoires in COVID-19. Generated by immunoSEQ multiplex PCR, the TCRdb table keeps only in-frame clones and is missing some. The table records roughly 100,000 clones, around nine tenths of them present only once. The sequencing input was peripheral blood. The origin of the receptors is a man aged 50-60 years with active or convalescent COVID-19.

The rearrangement joins TRBV6-6 to TRBJ2-3; D is uncertain. From germline, CDR1 is MNHNY and CDR2 SVGAGI (reference sequence). V lost 4 bases, J lost 1 base, and 9 bases lay in between. This CDR3 region has 14 residues. For the CDR3, the DNA is TGTGCCAGCAGTTTCACTCAGGGCACAGATACGCAGTATTTT. Translated, it gives CASSFTQGTDTQYF.

The chain joins TRBV28 to TRBJ1-3; D may be TRBD1 (6 bases). The CDR3 runs 15 residues. Deletions cut 5 bases from V and 0 bases from J, with 11 bases between. Germline V lookup: CDR1 MDHEN, CDR2 SYDVKM. CDR3 nucleotides: TGTGCCAGCAGTCCCCCGGACAGCTCTGGAAACACCATATATTTT. Residues: CASSPPDSSGNTIYF.

The chain uses TRBV5-1 and TRBJ2-1; TRBD1 might be the D (5 bases). Trimming left V 0 bases short and J 0 bases short, with 13 bases between. The CDR3 contains 17 residues. Germline CDR1 is SGHRS and CDR2 is YFSETQ. CDR3 DNA sequence: TGCGCCAGCAGCTTGGATAGACAGCAGAGCTCCTACAATGAGCAGTTCTTC. Its translation: CASSLDRQQSSYNEQFF.

This chain connects TRBV7-2 to TRBJ2-2; 11 nucleotides align to TRBD2. J was trimmed by 8 bases and V by 2 bases; bases with no gene match: 7. Germline V CDR1 and CDR2: SGHTA, FQGNSA. CDR3 length: 16 residues. The CDR3 spells CASSLSGLAERGELFF. The CDR3 nucleotides read TGTGCCAGCAGCTTATCGGGACTAGCGGAAAGGGGGGAGCTGTTTTTT.

The genes are TRBV28 and TRBJ1-5; 8 bases fit TRBD1. The germline CDR1 and CDR2 sequences are MDHEN and SYDVKM. CDR3 size: 19 residues. The V gene end was trimmed by 5 bases and the J gene end by 3 bases; junction bases not matched to a gene: 18. CDR3 nucleotide sequence: TGTGCCAGCAGTACACTAGGGTATACAGGGGGGGAAGCCAATCAGCCCCAGCATTTT. Translating gives CASSTLGYTGGEANQPQHF.

This clone was counted a single time. This chain uses TRBV27 with TRBJ1-2; tentative D call: TRBD1 (5 bases). This CDR3 spans 13 amino acids. Trimming shortened V by 6 bases and J by 0 bases, and 8 bases separated the two germline ends. Germline values: CDR1 MNHEY, CDR2 SMNVEV (reference sequence). The CDR3 coding sequence is TGTGCCAGCAGGGGACTGACTAACTATGGCTACACCTTC. Translation: CASRGLTNYGYTF.

This clone has just a few counts. The chain couples TRBV6-1 to TRBJ2-7; possible D gene TRBD1, 5 bases. CDR1 and CDR2 from the germline V gene are MNHNS and SASEGT. V was shortened by 3 bases and J by 4 bases, with 10 bases between the two germline ends. The CDR3 is made up of 13 amino acids. The CDR3 nucleotides read TGTGCCAGCAGTGATGTGAAGGGGTACGAGCAGTACGTC. This translates into CASSDVKGYEQYV.

Only one count was recorded for this clone. This rearrangement joins TRBV28 to TRBJ1-4; possible D gene TRBD1, 5 bases. V was shortened by 8 bases and J by 5 bases, with 12 bases between the two germline ends. The germline CDR1 and CDR2 sequences are MDHEN and SYDVKM. There are 13 residues in the CDR3. For the CDR3, the DNA is TGTGCCAGCGGGGCAGGGTCAAATGAAAAACTGTTTTTT. Its translation is CASGAGSNEKLFF. Using reference TRBV28 and TRBJ1-4 for the parts outside the CDR3, the full variable domain is DVKVTQSSRYLVKRTGEKVFLECVQDMDHENMFWYRQDPGLGLRLIYFSYDVKMKEKGDIPEGYSVSREKKERFSLILESASTNQTSMYLCASGAGSNEKLFFGSGTQLSVL.

The V and J genes are TRBV14 and TRBJ1-2; 7 bases agree with TRBD1. Germline V CDR1 and CDR2: SGHDN, FVKESK. The CDR3 contains 16 residues. Germline trimming cut 1 base from V and 0 bases from J; bases unmatched to any gene: 5. The CDR3 sequence is CASSQAWTGPNYGYTF. For the CDR3, the DNA is TGTGCCAGCAGCCAAGCTTGGACAGGTCCTAACTATGGCTACACCTTC.

The rearrangement uses TRBV15 and TRBJ2-1; D is ambiguous. Per germline, CDR1 LNHNV and CDR2 YYDKDF (reference sequence). The CDR3 extends over 13 amino acids. Trimming cost V 0 bases and J 9 bases, with 9 bases left between them. Here the CDR3 reads CATSRDTVAEQFF. The DNA for the CDR3 is TGTGCCACCAGCAGAGATACAGTGGCTGAGCAGTTCTTC.

The rearrangement joins TRBV27 to TRBJ2-2, with 11 bases fitting TRBD2. V shed 6 bases, J shed 7 bases, and the junction held 10 bases outside the gene matches. CDR1 and CDR2 from the germline V gene are MNHEY and SMNVEV (reference sequence). This CDR3 is 16 amino acids long. The chain's CDR3 is CASRLRSGGADGELFF. Here the CDR3 DNA reads TGTGCCAGCAGACTTCGTAGCGGGGGGGCCGACGGGGAGCTGTTTTTT.

The chain couples TRBV24-1 to TRBJ1-2; D call uncertain. The CDR3 length is 14 residues. Germline V CDR1 and CDR2: KGHDR, SFDVKD. The V end was cut by 4 bases, the J end by 3 bases, with 11 bases between. The CDR3 DNA reads as TGTGCCACCAGTGACCTACATGGAGACTATGGCTACACCTTC. Translation gives CATSDLHGDYGYTF.

A few counts support this clone. This rearrangement joins TRBV2 to TRBJ1-1; D might be TRBD1 (6 bases). The CDR3 spans 13 residues. Germline V gene sequence: CDR1 SNHLY, CDR2 FYNNEI. Trimming pared 7 bases from V and 2 bases from J, leaving 11 bases between. CDR3 protein: CASNRQVNTEAFF. The CDR3 DNA reads TGTGCCAGCAACAGACAGGTCAACACTGAAGCTTTCTTT.

A few counts support this clone. V is TRBV5-5 and J is TRBJ2-7; TRBD1 matches at 9 bases. After removal of 3 bases from V and 7 bases from J, the junction contained 2 bases not matched to a gene. The CDR3 covers 12 residues. The germline V gene has CDR1 SGHKS and CDR2 YYEKEE (reference sequence). The CDR3 bases are TGTGCCAGCAGCTGGACAGGGGAAGAGCAGTACTTC. Protein sequence: CASSWTGEEQYF.

V is TRBV7-9 and J is TRBJ2-2, with D uncertain. V dropped 2 bases and J dropped 3 bases, with 7 bases sitting between them. The CDR3 length is 14 residues. Germline V lookup: CDR1 SEHNR, CDR2 FQNEAQ (reference sequence). The CDR3 coding sequence is TGTGCCAGCAGCTTAAGAAGAGACACCGGGGAGCTGTTTTTT. Amino acid sequence: CASSLRRDTGELFF.

The chain is built from TRBV6-5 and TRBJ2-1; 9 bases match TRBD1. Germline assignment: CDR1 MNHEY and CDR2 SVGAGI. The CDR3 consists of 15 residues. Germline trimming cut 5 bases from V and 6 bases from J; bases unmatched to any gene: 8. CDR3 amino acids: CASSHRDRDFNEQFF. CDR3 coding DNA: TGTGCCAGCAGTCACCGGGACAGGGACTTCAATGAGCAGTTCTTC.

The chain has TRBV12-3 or TRBV12-4 and TRBJ1-2; 7 nucleotides line up with TRBD1. The junction had 9 bases not matched to a gene; V was cut back by 6 bases and J by 8 bases. The CDR3 length is 13 residues. DNA for the CDR3: TGTGCCAGCAGCCACTCAGGGGGGAGGGGCTACACCTTC. Its translation is CASSHSGGRGYTF.

V and J are TRBV27 and TRBJ1-6, with 10 bases that match TRBD1. The V gene's germline CDR1 is MNHEY and CDR2 SMNVEV (reference sequence). The CDR3 runs to 14 residues. V was clipped by 3 bases and J by 10 bases; unmatched bases: 3. The DNA for the CDR3 is TGTGCCAGCAGTTTTGACAGGGGGCGGTCACCCCTCCACTTT. Translation gives CASSFDRGRSPLHF.

The V and J genes are TRBV19 and TRBJ1-5, with D unclear. The germline gives CDR1 LNHDA, CDR2 SQIVND (reference sequence). CDR3 length equals 12 residues. V was shortened by 3 bases and J by 7 bases, with 7 bases between the two germline ends. The CDR3 sequence: CASSMVGQPQHF. In nucleotides, the CDR3 is TGTGCCAGTAGTATGGTGGGCCAGCCCCAGCATTTT.

Comment on this clone: This same CDR3 is encoded by further DNA sequences in the sample. The chain couples TRBV7-2 to TRBJ1-5; possibly TRBD1 for D (5 bases). The CDR3 totals 14 residues. Germline V gives CDR1 SGHTA, CDR2 FQGNSA. Trimming left V 3 bases short and J 4 bases short, with 10 bases between. CDR3 protein: CASSLGQGNQPQHF. The CDR3 DNA follows: TGTGCCAGCAGCTTGGGTCAGGGTAATCAGCCCCAGCATTTT. Full variable domain (rest looked up from reference TRBV7-2 and TRBJ1-5): GAGVSQSPSNKVTEKGKDVELRCDPISGHTALYWYRQSLGQGLEFLIYFQGNSAPDKSGLPSDRFSAERTGGSVSTLTIQRTQQEDSAVYLCASSLGQGNQPQHFGDGTRLSIL.

In its sample, this clone was seen once. V is TRBV3-1 (or the pseudogene TRBV3-2) and J is TRBJ2-5, with 9 bases matching TRBD2. Per the germline V gene, CDR1 is LGHDT and CDR2 is YNNKEL (reference sequence). The CDR3 contains 15 residues. Trimming cost V 1 base and J 5 bases; bases outside gene matches: 5. The DNA for the CDR3 is TGTGCCAGCAGCCAAGGCGGGGGGGCTGTGGAGACCCAGTACTTC. It encodes CASSQGGGAVETQYF.

V is TRBV6-5 and J is TRBJ2-7; 9 bases fit TRBD1. V trimming: 2 bases; J trimming: 5 bases; junction bases outside the gene matches: 10. This CDR3 contains 16 residues. CDR1 is MNHEY, CDR2 SVGAGI, per germline. CDR3 loop: CASSYEPGQGAHEQYF. The CDR3 coding sequence is TGTGCCAGCAGTTACGAGCCGGGACAGGGAGCTCACGAGCAGTACTTC.

The chain combines TRBV3-1 (or the pseudogene TRBV3-2) with TRBJ2-5, with 8 nucleotides matching TRBD2. J was trimmed by 5 bases and V by 0 bases; bases with no gene match: 8. The CDR3 consists of 16 residues. Germline lookup yields CDR1 LGHDT and CDR2 YNNKEL (reference sequence). In DNA, the CDR3 is TGTGCCAGCAGCCAAGAATGGCCAGCGGGGGAGGAGACCCAGTACTTC. It yields the protein CASSQEWPAGEETQYF.

This clone was counted a few times. This chain uses TRBV2 with TRBJ2-1, with D possibly being TRBD2 (5 bases). Germline values: CDR1 SNHLY, CDR2 FYNNEI. Trimming took 8 bases from V and 15 from J, leaving 20 bases between them. There are 12 residues in the CDR3. The CDR3 DNA is TGTGCCAGCTTGCGAGGACGGGGAAATAGGTTCTTC. Translating it yields CASLRGRGNRFF.

This sequence joins TRBV5-4 and TRBJ1-4, with 7 positions matching TRBD1. Germline V gene lookup returns CDR1 SGHNT and CDR2 YYREEE (reference sequence). V was pared by 4 bases and J by 5 bases, with 8 bases of the junction left unmatched. This CDR3 spans 15 amino acids. The CDR3 region is CASSDGTVLNEKLFF. The DNA of the CDR3 is TGTGCCAGCAGCGACGGGACAGTCCTCAATGAAAAACTGTTTTTT.

This rearrangement joins TRBV3-1 (or the pseudogene TRBV3-2) to TRBJ2-5; D perhaps matches TRBD1 (5 bases). Germline V gene lookup returns CDR1 LGHDT and CDR2 YNNKEL (reference sequence). The CDR3 loop spans 15 amino acids. Trimming took 0 bases from V and 5 from J, leaving 13 bases between them. The CDR3 coding sequence is TGTGCCAGCAGCCAAGAGGGGCAGGTCAAGGAGACCCAGTACTTC. Translating it yields CASSQEGQVKETQYF.

V and J are TRBV15 and TRBJ2-7, with D possibly being TRBD2 (5 bases). CDR1 and CDR2 (germline): LNHNV, YYDKDF (reference sequence). V lost 0 bases to trimming and J lost 1 base, with 7 bases between them. CDR3 length: 14 amino acids. CDR3 nucleotide sequence: TGTGCCACCAGCAGAGATAGAGGGTCCTACGAGCAGTACTTC. Its translation is CATSRDRGSYEQYF.